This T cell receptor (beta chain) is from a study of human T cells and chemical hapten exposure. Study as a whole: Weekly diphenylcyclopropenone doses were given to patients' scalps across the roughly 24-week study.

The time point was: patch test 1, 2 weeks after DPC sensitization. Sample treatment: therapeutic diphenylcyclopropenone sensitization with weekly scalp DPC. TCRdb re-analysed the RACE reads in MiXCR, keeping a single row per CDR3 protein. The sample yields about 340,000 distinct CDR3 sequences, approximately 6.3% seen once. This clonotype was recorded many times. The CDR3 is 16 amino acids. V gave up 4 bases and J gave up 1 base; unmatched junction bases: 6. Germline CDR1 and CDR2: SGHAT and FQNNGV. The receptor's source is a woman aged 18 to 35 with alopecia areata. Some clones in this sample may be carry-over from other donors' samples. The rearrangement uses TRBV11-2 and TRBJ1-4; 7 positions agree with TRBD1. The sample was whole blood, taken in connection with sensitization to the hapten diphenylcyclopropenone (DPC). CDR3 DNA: TGTGCCAGCAGCTCTATACAGGGGTTAACTAATGAAAAACTGTTTTTT. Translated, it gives CASSSIQGLTNEKLFF.